These 9 T cell receptor beta chains were sequenced from one sample in a study of cytomegalovirus exposure and HLA in healthy donors. PCR used 60 Vbeta primers and 13 Jbeta primers. Profiling relied on immunoSEQ multiplex PCR, and the TCRdb table lists in-frame clones only, not all of them. The repertoire holds under 150,000 clones, with 80% to 90% as singletons. Input material: PBMCs. The receptors here all came from a male donor in good health and CMV-seropositive.

V usage is TRBV7-6 and J usage is TRBJ2-2; D perhaps matches TRBD2 (6 bases). V was trimmed by 0 bases and J by 0 bases, leaving 8 bases between them. The germline gives CDR1 SGHVS, CDR2 FNYEAQ. This CDR3 is 16 amino acids long. The CDR3 here is CASSLAGGSNTGELFF. In nucleotides, the CDR3 is TGTGCCAGCAGCTTAGCGGGAGGCTCGAACACCGGGGAGCTGTTTTTT.

The V and J genes are TRBV4-2 and TRBJ2-2, with 13 nucleotides matching TRBD2. Germline values: CDR1 LGHNA, CDR2 YNFKEQ. Losses at the gene ends were 4 bases for V and 5 bases for J; bases not matched to a gene: 7. CDR3 length: 17 residues. The CDR3 sequence is CASSRLLAGGQTGELFF. The CDR3 DNA is TGTGCCAGCAGCCGCCTACTAGCGGGAGGGCAAACCGGGGAGCTGTTTTTT.

The chain links TRBV6-4 to TRBJ1-5, with 9 bases matching TRBD1. Per the germline V gene, CDR1 is MRHNA and CDR2 is SNTAGT. The length of the CDR3 is 15 residues. V lost 7 bases to trimming and J lost 6 bases; unmatched junction nucleotides: 10. The CDR3 coding sequence is TGTGCCAGCACCGACGGGGACAGGGACTTTCAGCCCCAGCATTTT. It yields the protein CASTDGDRDFQPQHF.

The chain is built from TRBV27 and TRBJ1-1; perhaps TRBD1 as D (5 bases). CDR3 length equals 14 residues. V lost 8 bases to trimming and J lost 1 base, with 14 bases between them. Germline loops: CDR1 MNHEY, CDR2 SMNVEV (reference sequence). The CDR3 is CASYNIDRNTEAFF. CDR3 sequence (DNA): TGTGCCAGCTATAACATTGACAGGAACACTGAAGCTTTCTTT.

The CDR3 DNA follows: TGTGCCAGCAGCTTTATACGAGGACAAGAGACCCAGTACTTC. Its protein is CASSFIRGQETQYF. V usage is TRBV5-5 and J usage is TRBJ2-5; no firm D call. Germline V gene sequence: CDR1 SGHKS, CDR2 YYEKEE (reference sequence). The V gene lost 2 bases and the J gene lost 2 bases, with 10 bases spanning the gap. The CDR3 has 14 residues.

CDR3 DNA: TGTGCCAGCAGCGGGGGCGGGAGTCCGGCCGTCGGCGAGCAGTACTTC. Translated: CASSGGGSPAVGEQYF. This chain links TRBV5-4 with TRBJ2-7; perhaps TRBD2 as D (7 bases). CDR1 and CDR2 from the germline V gene are SGHNT and YYREEE (reference sequence). This CDR3 has 16 residues. The V gene lost 4 bases and the J gene lost 6 bases, with 23 bases spanning the gap.

V usage is TRBV4-3 and J usage is TRBJ2-4; D is undetermined. This CDR3 is built from 13 residues. V lost 2 bases and J lost 11, with 13 bases in between. Germline V gene sequence: CDR1 LGHNA, CDR2 YSLEER. CDR3 region: CASSQLSSNVQYF. The CDR3 DNA follows: TGCGCCAGCAGCCAATTGAGCTCGAACGTTCAGTACTTC.

The chain carries TRBV5-4 and TRBJ2-7; TRBD1 is a possible D gene (6 bases). Germline lookup yields CDR1 SGHNT and CDR2 YYREEE (reference sequence). The CDR3 runs 15 residues. The V end was cut by 3 bases, the J end by 0 bases, with 13 bases between. The CDR3 sequence is CASSSGTDSSYEQYF. CDR3 coding DNA: TGTGCCAGCAGCTCCGGGACGGACAGCTCCTACGAGCAGTACTTC.

This sequence joins TRBV6-1 and TRBJ1-3; tentative D call: TRBD1 (6 bases). The ends were cut back, 2 bases at V and 2 bases at J, with 13 bases in the middle. Germline V lookup: CDR1 MNHNS, CDR2 SASEGT. The CDR3 totals 16 residues. This CDR3 reads CASSESRGLAGNTIYF. For the CDR3, the DNA is TGTGCCAGCAGTGAATCGCGGGGGCTCGCTGGAAACACCATATATTTT.